The sequence of this TCR beta chain was determined in a study of identical twins. Study conclusions and caveats: Conclusions leaned on cross-sectional statistical analysis and did not track the same donors over time. Insertions were fewer in abundant cord blood beta clonotypes, whereas memory repertoires showed none of this pattern.

The CDR3 runs 16 residues. The V and J ends lost 7 bases and 7 bases respectively, with 23 bases between them. Germline CDR1 reads ENHRY; CDR2 reads SYGVKD. Template switching introduced a universal primer site, and the cDNA bore unique molecular identifiers. Each CDR3 protein is one row after TCRdb ran MiXCR on the 5' RACE reads. The profile shows 350,000 to 450,000 distinct CDR3 sequences, about 18% of them singletons. In every case, the donor was a healthy Caucasian. Details on this clonotype: Its antigen is not known.

This sequence originates from a man in his forties or fifties in good health. What was sequenced was naive T cells sorted from blood. The gene calls are TRBV10-3 and TRBJ2-1, with D maybe TRBD2 (7 bases). The CDR3 reads CAITPGIRGGLNEQFF. The CDR3 DNA is TGTGCCATCACCCCAGGGATTAGGGGGGGCTTAAATGAGCAGTTCTTC.